One sample yielded the 17 T cell receptor beta chains listed below, sequenced in a study of cytomegalovirus exposure and HLA in healthy donors. In the PCR, 60 Vbeta and 13 Jbeta primers were used. Sequenced by immunoSEQ multiplex PCR; TCRdb stores in-frame clones only, minus some. This sample has under 200,000 clones, with almost 85% found just once. Sequencing was done on a sample of PBMCs. The receptors stem from a man aged 30-40 years in good health and CMV-seronegative.

This chain uses TRBV27 with TRBJ1-2; TRBD1 aligns across 7 bases. This CDR3 region has 14 residues. Unmatched junction bases numbered 8, after V lost 2 bases and J lost 8 bases. Germline V gives CDR1 MNHEY, CDR2 SMNVEV (reference sequence). The DNA for the CDR3 is TGTGCCAGCAGTTTAAATCTGGGCAGGGGGGGCTACACCTTC. This translates into CASSLNLGRGGYTF.

This clone was seen only a few times. The CDR3 here is CASSPAGRNTGELFF. The CDR3 DNA reads TGTGCCAGCAGCCCAGCGGGACGGAACACCGGGGAGCTGTTTTTT. The V gene is TRBV5-4, the J gene TRBJ2-2; 7 nucleotides align to TRBD2. The germline CDR1 and CDR2 sequences are SGHNT and YYREEE (reference sequence). The CDR3 contains 15 residues. V shed 4 bases, J shed 1 base, and the junction held 4 bases outside the gene matches.

This chain connects TRBV28 to TRBJ2-7; 10 bases are a match to TRBD1. Trimming took 6 bases from V and 2 from J; bases not matched to a gene: 16. The length of the CDR3 is 18 residues. Per germline, CDR1 MDHEN and CDR2 SYDVKM. The CDR3 nucleotides are TGTGCCAGCAGCCCCATCGGGACAGGGGTTTCTGTCCCCTACGAGCAGTACTTC. Protein sequence: CASSPIGTGVSVPYEQYF.

The V and J genes are TRBV30 and TRBJ2-4; no clear D gene. This CDR3 region has 12 residues. Germline V gives CDR1 GTSNPN, CDR2 SVGIG (reference sequence). Trimming removed 2 bases at V and 9 bases at J, with 11 bases between. The CDR3, as DNA: TGTGCCTGGAGTCCCCTTCTAGGCATTCAGTACTTC. Protein: CAWSPLLGIQYF.

The chain employs TRBV29-1 and TRBJ2-7; D is perhaps TRBD2 (5 bases). Germline-derived CDR1 and CDR2 are SQVTM and ANQGSEA. Trimming pared 4 bases from V and 0 bases from J, leaving 10 bases between. The CDR3 contains 13 residues. CDR3 loop: CSVASGSSYEQYF. CDR3 DNA: TGCAGCGTTGCATCGGGGAGCTCCTACGAGCAGTACTTC.

The V and J genes are TRBV6-1 and TRBJ1-2, with no clear D. CDR3 size: 14 residues. V lost 11 bases, J lost 3 bases, and 19 bases lay in between. Germline loops: CDR1 MNHNS, CDR2 SASEGT. The CDR3 sequence is CAQTNPPVYYGYTF. For the CDR3, the DNA is TGTGCCCAAACCAACCCCCCGGTTTACTATGGCTACACCTTC.

This clone was seen a handful of times. The rearrangement uses TRBV19 and TRBJ1-2, with D unresolved. V dropped 5 bases and J dropped 4 bases, with 8 bases sitting between them. Germline lookup yields CDR1 LNHDA and CDR2 SQIVND (reference sequence). The length of the CDR3 is 12 residues. In DNA form, the CDR3 reads TGTGCCAGTAGTGACACCTTCTATGGCTACACCTTC. Protein sequence: CASSDTFYGYTF.

The V and J genes are TRBV10-2 and TRBJ2-3, with 11 bases aligning to TRBD2. This CDR3 has 16 residues. Losses at the gene ends were 6 bases for V and 2 bases for J; bases not matched to a gene: 7. Germline CDR1 reads WSHSY; CDR2 reads SAAADI. CDR3 amino acids: CASRDLAGGDTDTQYF. Written as DNA, the CDR3 is TGCGCCAGCAGGGATTTAGCGGGGGGGGACACAGATACGCAGTATTTT.

This chain links TRBV28 with TRBJ1-1, with a possible D match to TRBD1 (5 bases). Germline assignment: CDR1 MDHEN and CDR2 SYDVKM. The length of the CDR3 is 16 residues. V lost 6 bases to trimming and J lost 7 bases, with 24 bases between them. CDR3 in amino acids: CASSSLGALANREAFF. As DNA, the CDR3 is TGTGCCAGCAGCTCCCTAGGGGCATTGGCAAATCGTGAAGCTTTCTTT.

The V gene is TRBV4-2, the J gene TRBJ1-5; D unclear. The length of the CDR3 is 16 residues. V gave up 0 bases and J gave up 3 bases, with 12 bases separating them. Germline values: CDR1 LGHNA, CDR2 YNFKEQ. The CDR3 protein is CASSQELVPPNQPQHF. The DNA of the CDR3 is TGTGCCAGCAGCCAAGAACTGGTTCCCCCCAATCAGCCCCAGCATTTT.

This clone was observed a single time. The J gene is TRBJ1-6, the V gene TRBV27; no firm D call. The CDR3 is 15 residues long. The germline V gene encodes CDR1 MNHEY and CDR2 SMNVEV (reference sequence). V dropped 6 bases and J dropped 2 bases, with 11 bases sitting between them. The DNA of the CDR3 is TGTGCCAGCAGGATTTCTATAGCCTATAATTCACCCCTCCACTTT. This codes for CASRISIAYNSPLHF.

The CDR3 here is CASSPTSGETIADEQFF. The CDR3 DNA reads TGTGCCAGCTCACCGACTAGCGGGGAGACTATTGCCGATGAGCAGTTCTTC. The rearrangement uses TRBV18 and TRBJ2-1, with 11 bases lining up with TRBD2. The CDR3 is made up of 17 amino acids. The germline CDR1 and CDR2 sequences are KGHSH and LQKENI. V lost 3 bases to trimming and J lost 8 bases; unmatched junction nucleotides: 12.

This clone has a single count. This chain uses TRBV6-5 with TRBJ1-5, with D possibly TRBD1 on 5 matching bases. Germline CDR1 reads MNHEY; CDR2 reads SVGAGI. The CDR3 is made up of 14 amino acids. V lost 7 bases and J 0 bases, leaving 10 bases between the germline ends. CDR3 sequence (DNA): TGTGCCAGCAAAGACAGTTATAGCAATCAGCCCCAGCATTTT. Translation gives CASKDSYSNQPQHF.

This chain links TRBV15 with TRBJ2-4; 9 nucleotides align to TRBD1. CDR1 LNHNV and CDR2 YYDKDF come from the germline V gene (reference sequence). The CDR3 consists of 18 residues. The V and J ends lost 3 bases and 1 base, in that order; junction bases with no gene match: 10. The DNA for the CDR3 is TGTGCCACCAGCAGGGGGACAGGGATGGGAAACGCCAAAAACATTCAGTACTTC. Translation: CATSRGTGMGNAKNIQYF.

This clone was seen only a few times. The V gene is TRBV10-2, the J gene TRBJ1-5; D uncertain. The germline gives CDR1 WSHSY, CDR2 SAAADI. V shed 7 bases and J shed 2 bases, with 12 bases lying between them. This CDR3 is built from 14 residues. Here the CDR3 DNA reads TGCGCCAGCACGCCCTATCAGGGCAATCAGCCCCAGCATTTT. This gives the protein CASTPYQGNQPQHF.

The chain employs TRBV4-2 and TRBJ2-4; TRBD2 matches at 14 bases. Germline-derived CDR1 and CDR2 are LGHNA and YNFKEQ. The V segment lost 0 bases and the J segment 7 bases; nucleotides outside the gene matches: 11. The CDR3 runs to 19 residues. The CDR3 DNA reads TGTGCCAGCAGCCAAGAAATCGCCGGGACTAGCGGGAGAGGGAACATTCAGTACTTC. The encoded protein is CASSQEIAGTSGRGNIQYF.

V is TRBV5-6 and J is TRBJ1-2; D is perhaps TRBD1 (5 bases). This CDR3 has 14 amino acids. CDR1 and CDR2 (germline): SGHDT, YYEEEE. The germline V and J ends were trimmed by 2 bases and 6 bases, with 14 bases remaining between them. DNA of the CDR3: TGTGCCAGCAGCTTCCCCACATCGGGGGATGGCTACACCTTC. Its protein is CASSFPTSGDGYTF.